There are many counts of the clone carrying this T cell receptor beta chain. What it binds is unknown. Individual cDNA molecules had unique molecular identifiers attached to them by the library. Methods used by the authors: Sequenced samples showed a median of around 96,000 TCRs each, with counts running from about 20,000 to 690,000. TCRdb processed the RACE reads anew with MiXCR; each CDR3 protein has one entry. TCRdb assigned the V and J calls; the authors' analysis was not used. The sample has some 77,000 distinct CDR3 sequences; around 9.4% are singletons. Time point in this sample: healthy volunteer bleed at 6 weeks. Unfractionated whole blood yielded total RNA. These data belong to a study of human T cells and chemical hapten exposure. Study overall: It was small differences in pooled library volume that mainly caused per-sample TCR yields to vary.

Points from the study as a whole: The study found that DPC sensitization did not change TCRs above 1 in 1000 frequency.

V was clipped by 7 bases and J by 0 bases, with 13 bases between them. The CDR3 has 15 amino acids. The germline CDR1 and CDR2 sequences are LNHDA and SQIVND (reference sequence). The chain recombines TRBV19 with TRBJ2-1; D remains unclear. The sequenced sample consisted of whole blood. This TCR derives from a female donor in good health. Some clones in this sample may be carry-over from other donors' samples. CDR3 region: CASKSYQGSYNEQFF. Written as DNA, the CDR3 is TGTGCCAGTAAGTCGTACCAAGGCTCCTACAATGAGCAGTTCTTC.